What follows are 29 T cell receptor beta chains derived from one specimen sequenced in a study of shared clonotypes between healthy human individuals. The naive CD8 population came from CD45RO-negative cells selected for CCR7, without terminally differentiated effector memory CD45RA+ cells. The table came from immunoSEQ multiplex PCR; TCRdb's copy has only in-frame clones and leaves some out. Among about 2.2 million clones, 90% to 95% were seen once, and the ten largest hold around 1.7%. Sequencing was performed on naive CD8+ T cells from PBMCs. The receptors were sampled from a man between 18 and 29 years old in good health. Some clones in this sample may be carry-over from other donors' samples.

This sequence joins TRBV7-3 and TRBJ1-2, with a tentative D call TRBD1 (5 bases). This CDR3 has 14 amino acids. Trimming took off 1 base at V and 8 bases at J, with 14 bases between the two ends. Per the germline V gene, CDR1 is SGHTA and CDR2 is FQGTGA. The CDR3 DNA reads TGTGCCAGCAGCTTAATGGGGGACTCGTCCGGCTACACCTTC. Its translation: CASSLMGDSSGYTF. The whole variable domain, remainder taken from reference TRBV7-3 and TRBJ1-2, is GAGVSQTPSNKVTEKGKYVELRCDPISGHTALYWYRQSLGQGPEFLIYFQGTGAADDSGLPNDRFFAVRPEGSVSTLKIQRTERGDSAVYLCASSLMGDSSGYTFGSGTRLTVV.

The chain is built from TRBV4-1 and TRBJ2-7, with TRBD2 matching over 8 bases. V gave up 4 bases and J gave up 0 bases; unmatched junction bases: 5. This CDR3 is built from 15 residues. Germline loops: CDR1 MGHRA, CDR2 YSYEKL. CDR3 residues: CASSLSGSGSYEQYF. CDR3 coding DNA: TGCGCCAGCAGCCTGAGCGGGAGTGGCTCCTACGAGCAGTACTTC.

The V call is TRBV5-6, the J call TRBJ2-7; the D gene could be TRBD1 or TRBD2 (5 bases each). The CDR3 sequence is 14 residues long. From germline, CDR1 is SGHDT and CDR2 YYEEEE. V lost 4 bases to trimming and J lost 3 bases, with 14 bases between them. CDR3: CASSPGRSLYEQYF. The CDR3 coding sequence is TGTGCCAGCAGCCCGGGACGATCGCTCTACGAGCAGTACTTC.

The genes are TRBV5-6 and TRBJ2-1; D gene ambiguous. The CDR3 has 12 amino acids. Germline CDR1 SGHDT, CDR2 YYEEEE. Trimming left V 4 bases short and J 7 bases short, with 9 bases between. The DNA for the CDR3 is TGTGCCAGCAGCCCCCGAAAAAATGAGCAGTTCTTC. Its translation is CASSPRKNEQFF.

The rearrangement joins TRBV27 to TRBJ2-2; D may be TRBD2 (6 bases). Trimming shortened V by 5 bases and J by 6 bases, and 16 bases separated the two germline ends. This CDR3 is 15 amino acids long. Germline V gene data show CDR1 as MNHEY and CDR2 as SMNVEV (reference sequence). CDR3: CASSTLWRAAGELFF. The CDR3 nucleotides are TGTGCCAGCAGTACCCTCTGGAGGGCAGCCGGGGAGCTGTTTTTT.

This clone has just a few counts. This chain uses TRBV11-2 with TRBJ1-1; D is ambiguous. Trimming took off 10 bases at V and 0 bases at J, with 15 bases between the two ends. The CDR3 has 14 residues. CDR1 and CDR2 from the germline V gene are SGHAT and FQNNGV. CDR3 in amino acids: CATAWTALNTEAFF. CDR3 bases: TGTGCCACAGCTTGGACGGCCCTGAACACTGAAGCTTTCTTT. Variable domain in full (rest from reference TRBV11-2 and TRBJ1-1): EAGVAQSPRYKIIEKRQSVAFWCNPISGHATLYWYQQILGQGPKLLIQFQNNGVVDDSQLPKDRFSAERLKGVDSTLKIQPAKLEDSAVYLCATAWTALNTEAFFGQGTRLTVV.

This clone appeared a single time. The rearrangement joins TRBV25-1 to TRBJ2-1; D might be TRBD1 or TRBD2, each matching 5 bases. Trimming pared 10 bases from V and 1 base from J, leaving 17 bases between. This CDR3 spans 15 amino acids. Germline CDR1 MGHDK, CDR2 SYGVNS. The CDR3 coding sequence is TGTGCCACCAAAGGGGACGGTGGATCCTACAATGAGCAGTTCTTC. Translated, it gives CATKGDGGSYNEQFF.

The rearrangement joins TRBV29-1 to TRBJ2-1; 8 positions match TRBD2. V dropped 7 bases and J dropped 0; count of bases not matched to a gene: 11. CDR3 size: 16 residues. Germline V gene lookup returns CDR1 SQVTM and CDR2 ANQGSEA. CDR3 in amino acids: CSALGTLADSYNEQFF. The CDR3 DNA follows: TGCAGCGCCCTAGGAACACTAGCGGACTCCTACAATGAGCAGTTCTTC.

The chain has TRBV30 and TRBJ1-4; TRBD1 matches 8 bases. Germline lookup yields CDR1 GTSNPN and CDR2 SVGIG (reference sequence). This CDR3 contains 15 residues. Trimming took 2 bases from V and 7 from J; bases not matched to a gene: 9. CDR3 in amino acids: CAWSRTTGAGEKLFF. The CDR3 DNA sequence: TGTGCCTGGAGTAGAACGACAGGGGCGGGTGAAAAACTGTTTTTT.

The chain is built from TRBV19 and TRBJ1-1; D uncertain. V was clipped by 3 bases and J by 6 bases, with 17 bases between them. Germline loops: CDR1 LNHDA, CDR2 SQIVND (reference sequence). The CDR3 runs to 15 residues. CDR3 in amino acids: CASSITAGRPAEAFF. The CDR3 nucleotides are TGTGCCAGTAGTATTACCGCCGGCAGGCCTGCTGAAGCTTTCTTT.

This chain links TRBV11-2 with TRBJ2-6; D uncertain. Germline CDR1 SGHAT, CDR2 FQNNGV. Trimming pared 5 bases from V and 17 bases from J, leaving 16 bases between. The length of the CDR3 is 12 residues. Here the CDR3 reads CASSTPARKVTF. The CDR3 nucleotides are TGTGCCAGCAGCACCCCCGCGCGGAAAGTGACTTTC. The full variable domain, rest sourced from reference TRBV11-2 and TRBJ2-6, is EAGVAQSPRYKIIEKRQSVAFWCNPISGHATLYWYQQILGQGPKLLIQFQNNGVVDDSQLPKDRFSAERLKGVDSTLKIQPAKLEDSAVYLCASSTPARKVTFGAGSRLTVL.

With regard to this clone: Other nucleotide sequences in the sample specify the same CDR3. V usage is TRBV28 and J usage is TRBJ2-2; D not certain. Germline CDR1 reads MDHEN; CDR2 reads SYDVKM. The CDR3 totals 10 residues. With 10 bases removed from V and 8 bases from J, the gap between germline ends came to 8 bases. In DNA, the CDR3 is TGTGCCACTAGACGAGGGGAGCTGTTTTTT. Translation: CATRRGELFF.

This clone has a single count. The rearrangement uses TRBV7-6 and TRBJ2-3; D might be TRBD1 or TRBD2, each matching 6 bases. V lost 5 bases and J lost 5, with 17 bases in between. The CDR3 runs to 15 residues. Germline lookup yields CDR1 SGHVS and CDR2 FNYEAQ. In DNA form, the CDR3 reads TGTGCCAGCAGCGGGGACATCGGGGGCAAAGATACGCAGTATTTT. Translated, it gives CASSGDIGGKDTQYF. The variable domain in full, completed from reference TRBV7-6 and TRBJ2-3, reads GAGVSQSPRYKVTKRGQDVALRCDPISGHVSLYWYRQALGQGPEFLTYFNYEAQQDKSGLPNDRFSAERPEGSISTLTIQRTEQRDSAMYRCASSGDIGGKDTQYFGPGTRLTVL.

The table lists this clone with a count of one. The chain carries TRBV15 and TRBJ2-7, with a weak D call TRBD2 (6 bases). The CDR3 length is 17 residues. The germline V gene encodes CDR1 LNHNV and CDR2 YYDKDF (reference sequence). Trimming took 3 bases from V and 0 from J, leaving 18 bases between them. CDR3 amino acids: CATSSPYWGEDSYEQYF. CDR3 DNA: TGTGCCACCAGCAGCCCGTATTGGGGGGAGGACTCCTACGAGCAGTACTTC.

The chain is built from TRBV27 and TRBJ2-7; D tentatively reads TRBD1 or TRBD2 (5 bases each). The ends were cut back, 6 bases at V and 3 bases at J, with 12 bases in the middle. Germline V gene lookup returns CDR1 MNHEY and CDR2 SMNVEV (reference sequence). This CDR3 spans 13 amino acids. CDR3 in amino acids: CASRKGPHYEQYF. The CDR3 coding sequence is TGTGCCAGCAGGAAGGGACCCCACTACGAGCAGTACTTC.

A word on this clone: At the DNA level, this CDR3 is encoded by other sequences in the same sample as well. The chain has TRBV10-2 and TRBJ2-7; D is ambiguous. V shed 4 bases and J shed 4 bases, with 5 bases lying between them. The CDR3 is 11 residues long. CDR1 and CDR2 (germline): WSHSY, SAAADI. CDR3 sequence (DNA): TGCGCCAGCAGTGTGGGGTACGAGCAGTACTTC. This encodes CASSVGYEQYF.

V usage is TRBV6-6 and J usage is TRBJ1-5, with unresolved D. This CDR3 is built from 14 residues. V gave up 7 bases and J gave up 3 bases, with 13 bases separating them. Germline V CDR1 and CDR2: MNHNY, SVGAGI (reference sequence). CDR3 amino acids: CASIAGPINQPQHF. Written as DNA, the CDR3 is TGTGCCAGCATAGCCGGACCGATCAATCAGCCCCAGCATTTT.

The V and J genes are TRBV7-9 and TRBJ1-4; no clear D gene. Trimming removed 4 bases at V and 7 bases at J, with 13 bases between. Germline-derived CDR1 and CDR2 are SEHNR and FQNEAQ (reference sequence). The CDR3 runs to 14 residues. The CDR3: CASSYDGSGEKLFF. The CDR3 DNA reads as TGTGCCAGCAGCTACGATGGTAGCGGTGAAAAACTGTTTTTT. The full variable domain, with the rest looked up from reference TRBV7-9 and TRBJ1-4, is DTGVSQNPRHKITKRGQNVTFRCDPISEHNRLYWYRQTLGQGPEFLTYFQNEAQLEKSRLLSDRFSAERPKGSFSTLEIQRTEQGDSAMYLCASSYDGSGEKLFFGSGTQLSVL.

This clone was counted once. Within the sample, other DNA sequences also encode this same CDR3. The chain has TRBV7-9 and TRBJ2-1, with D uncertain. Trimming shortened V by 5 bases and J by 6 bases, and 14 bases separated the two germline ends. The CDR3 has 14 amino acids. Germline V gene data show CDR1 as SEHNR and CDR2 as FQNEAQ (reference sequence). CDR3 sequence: CASSPGTSRNEQFF. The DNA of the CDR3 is TGTGCCAGCAGCCCGGGCACTTCCCGCAATGAGCAGTTCTTC.

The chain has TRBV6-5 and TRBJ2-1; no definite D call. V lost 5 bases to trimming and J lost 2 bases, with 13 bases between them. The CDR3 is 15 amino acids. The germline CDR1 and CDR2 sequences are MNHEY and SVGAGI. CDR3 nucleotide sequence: TGTGCCAGCAGTAATACGGGCGGCCCCTACAATGAGCAGTTCTTC. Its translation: CASSNTGGPYNEQFF.

Here the CDR3 reads CASSARTSAETQYF. The CDR3 bases are TGTGCCAGCAGCGCGAGGACTAGCGCCGAGACCCAGTACTTC. V and J are TRBV11-1 and TRBJ2-5; 9 bases align to TRBD2. Germline V gives CDR1 SGHAT, CDR2 FQDESV (reference sequence). The CDR3 loop spans 14 amino acids. The junction had 6 bases not matched to a gene; V was cut back by 5 bases and J by 5 bases.

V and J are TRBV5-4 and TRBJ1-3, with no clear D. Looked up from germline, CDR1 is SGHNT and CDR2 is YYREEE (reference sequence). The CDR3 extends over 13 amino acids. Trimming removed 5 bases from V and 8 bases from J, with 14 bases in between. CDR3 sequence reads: CASRFVGSDTIYF. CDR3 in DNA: TGTGCCAGCAGATTTGTGGGGTCTGACACCATATATTTT.

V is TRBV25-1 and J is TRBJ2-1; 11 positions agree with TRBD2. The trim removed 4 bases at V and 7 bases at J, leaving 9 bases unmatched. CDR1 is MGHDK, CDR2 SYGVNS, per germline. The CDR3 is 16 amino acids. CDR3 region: CASSAYSGRALNEQFF. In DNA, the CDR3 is TGTGCCAGCAGTGCCTATAGCGGGAGGGCCTTAAATGAGCAGTTCTTC.

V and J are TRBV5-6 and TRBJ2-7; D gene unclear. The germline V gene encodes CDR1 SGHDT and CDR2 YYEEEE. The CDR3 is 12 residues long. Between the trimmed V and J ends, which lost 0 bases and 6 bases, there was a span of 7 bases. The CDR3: CASSLASREQYF. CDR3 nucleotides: TGTGCCAGCAGCTTGGCGTCACGCGAGCAGTACTTC.

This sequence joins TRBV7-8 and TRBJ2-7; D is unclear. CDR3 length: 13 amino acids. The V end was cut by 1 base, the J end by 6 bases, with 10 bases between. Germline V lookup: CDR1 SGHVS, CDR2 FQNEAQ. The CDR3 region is CASSLVDLSEQYF. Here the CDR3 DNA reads TGTGCCAGCAGCTTAGTGGACCTGAGCGAGCAGTACTTC.

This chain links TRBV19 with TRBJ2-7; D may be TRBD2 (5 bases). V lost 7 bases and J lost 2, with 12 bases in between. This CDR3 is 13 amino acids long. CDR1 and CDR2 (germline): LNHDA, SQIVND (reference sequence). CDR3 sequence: CASNEGAPYEQYF. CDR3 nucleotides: TGTGCCAGTAATGAGGGAGCGCCCTACGAGCAGTACTTC.

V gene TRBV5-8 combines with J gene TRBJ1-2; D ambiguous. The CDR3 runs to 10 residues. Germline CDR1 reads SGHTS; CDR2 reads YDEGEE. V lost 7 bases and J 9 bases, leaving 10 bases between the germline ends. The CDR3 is CASGHGSYTF. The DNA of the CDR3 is TGTGCCAGCGGGCATGGAAGCTACACCTTC.

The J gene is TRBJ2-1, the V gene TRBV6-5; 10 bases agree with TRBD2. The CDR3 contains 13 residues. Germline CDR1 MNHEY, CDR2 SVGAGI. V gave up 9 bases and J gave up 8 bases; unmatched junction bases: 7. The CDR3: CASASGSLDEQFF. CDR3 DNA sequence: TGTGCCAGTGCTAGCGGGAGTCTGGATGAGCAGTTCTTC.

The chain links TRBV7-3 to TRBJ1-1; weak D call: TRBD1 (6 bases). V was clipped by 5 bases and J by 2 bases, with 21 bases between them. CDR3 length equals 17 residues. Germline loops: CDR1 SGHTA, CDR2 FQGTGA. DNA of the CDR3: TGTGCCAGCAGCCCTGTCAGGAGGGGGGAGTACAACACTGAAGCTTTCTTT. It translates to CASSPVRRGEYNTEAFF.